This is a list of T cell receptor beta chains from one sample in a study of T cell repertoires in cytomegalovirus infection. TCRdb re-analysed the reads in MiXCR, keeping a single row per CDR3 protein. Here the sample spans about 360,000 distinct CDR3 sequences, around 18% being singletons. The sequencing input was PBMCs. The origin of the receptors is a human donor in good health (CMV status not recorded). Some clones in this sample may be carry-over from other donors' samples. The CDR3 runs from the conserved cysteine through the conserved F or W. Each record gives: clone size, J gene, D gene, V gene, CDR3 DNA, CDR3 protein. A D gene is named only where the DNA matches it firmly. Clone sizes are given selectively: once, few, many, or a class where the clone is expanded.

clone_size: many
j_call: TRBJ1-1
d_call: TRBD1
v_call: TRBV6-6
cdr3_nt: TGTGCCAGCAGTTACGACAGGGCAAACACTGAAGCTTTCTTT
cdr3_aa: CASSYDRANTEAFF

clone_size: few
j_call: TRBJ2-1
d_call: TRBD2
v_call: TRBV6-5
cdr3_nt: TGTGCCAGCAGCTTCAACAGCGGGAGAGAGAATGAGCAGTTCTTC
cdr3_aa: CASSFNSGRENEQFF

clone_size: -
j_call: TRBJ1-5
d_call: TRBD1
v_call: TRBV6-6
cdr3_nt: TGTGCCAGTACAGACAGGGCCGACAATCAGCCCCAGCATTTT
cdr3_aa: CASTDRADNQPQHF

clone_size: many
j_call: TRBJ2-3
d_call: -
v_call: TRBV7-2
cdr3_nt: TGTGCCAGTGCATACCCGACTAGAAAAGATACGCAGTATTTT
cdr3_aa: CASAYPTRKDTQYF

clone_size: -
j_call: TRBJ2-2
d_call: -
v_call: TRBV19
cdr3_nt: TGTGCCAGTAGTAAGGGCAGTTCATGGTCTACCGGGGAGCTGTTTTTT
cdr3_aa: CASSKGSSWSTGELFF

clone_size: few
j_call: TRBJ1-2
d_call: -
v_call: TRBV4-1
cdr3_nt: TGCGCCAGCAGTCAAACGCGCGACTATGGCTACACCTTC
cdr3_aa: CASSQTRDYGYTF

clone_size: -
j_call: TRBJ2-3
d_call: TRBD1
v_call: TRBV7-6
cdr3_nt: TGTGCCAGCAGCCCCCCCGGGACAGCCACAGATACGCAGTATTTT
cdr3_aa: CASSPPGTATDTQYF

clone_size: many
j_call: TRBJ2-5
d_call: TRBD2
v_call: TRBV7-9
cdr3_nt: TGTGCCAGCAGCTTACCTAGCGGGGAGAACCGAGAGACCCAGTACTTC
cdr3_aa: CASSLPSGENRETQYF

clone_size: -
j_call: TRBJ2-7
d_call: -
v_call: TRBV29-1
cdr3_nt: TGCAGCGTGGCCGACCCCTACGAGCAGTACTTC
cdr3_aa: CSVADPYEQYF

clone_size: many
j_call: TRBJ1-5
d_call: TRBD1
v_call: TRBV19
cdr3_nt: TGTGCCAGTAGCCCCAGTGGGTGGCAGGGGGCAGGTTGGATTCAGCCCCAGCATTTT
cdr3_aa: CASSPSGWQGAGWIQPQHF

clone_size: many
j_call: TRBJ2-1
d_call: -
v_call: TRBV29-1
cdr3_nt: TGCAGCGCTAACCCCGGGACTCCGTCCTACAATGAGCAGTTCTTC
cdr3_aa: CSANPGTPSYNEQFF

clone_size: -
j_call: TRBJ2-3
d_call: -
v_call: TRBV7-2
cdr3_nt: TGTGCCAGCAGCTCCCCCCCCACAGATACGCAGTATTTT
cdr3_aa: CASSSPPTDTQYF

clone_size: -
j_call: TRBJ1-5
d_call: -
v_call: TRBV5-1
cdr3_nt: TGCGCCAGCAGCCCTCAGGGTTCGGATCAGCCCCAGCATTTT
cdr3_aa: CASSPQGSDQPQHF

clone_size: many
j_call: TRBJ2-5
d_call: -
v_call: TRBV10-3
cdr3_nt: TGTGCCATCAGTGACCCGCGAAGGCAAGAGACCCAGTACTTC
cdr3_aa: CAISDPRRQETQYF

clone_size: few
j_call: TRBJ2-5
d_call: -
v_call: TRBV7-2
cdr3_nt: TGTGCCAGCAGCTTAGCGCGCGGAGCGACCCAGTACTTC
cdr3_aa: CASSLARGATQYF

clone_size: many
j_call: TRBJ2-7
d_call: -
v_call: TRBV19
cdr3_nt: TGTGCCAGTAGTTTCGGCACCGTCTACGAGCAGTACTTC
cdr3_aa: CASSFGTVYEQYF

clone_size: -
j_call: TRBJ1-1
d_call: -
v_call: TRBV6-6
cdr3_nt: TGTGCCAGCAGTGACCATCTCATGAACACTGAAGCTTTCTTT
cdr3_aa: CASSDHLMNTEAFF

clone_size: -
j_call: TRBJ2-5
d_call: -
v_call: TRBV29-1
cdr3_nt: TGCAGCGTTGATTTTCCGCGTACGGCCCAGTACTTC
cdr3_aa: CSVDFPRTAQYF

clone_size: few
j_call: TRBJ1-4
d_call: -
v_call: TRBV10-3
cdr3_nt: TGTGCCACTGGGGTTGGACGCGATGAAAAACTGTTTTTT
cdr3_aa: CATGVGRDEKLFF

clone_size: many
j_call: TRBJ1-2
d_call: TRBD1
v_call: TRBV4-1
cdr3_nt: TGCGCCAGCAGCAAAGGCCCGACAGGGCGAACTAACTATGGCTACACCTTC
cdr3_aa: CASSKGPTGRTNYGYTF

clone_size: -
j_call: TRBJ2-3
d_call: -
v_call: TRBV2
cdr3_nt: TGTGCCAGCAGTGGAAAGATAAGCACAGATACGCAGTATTTT
cdr3_aa: CASSGKISTDTQYF

clone_size: -
j_call: TRBJ2-7
d_call: TRBD2
v_call: TRBV7-8
cdr3_nt: TGTGCCATCAGCTTAGGGTCGGGAGGTGGTTACGAGCAGTACTTC
cdr3_aa: CAISLGSGGGYEQYF

clone_size: -
j_call: TRBJ1-1
d_call: TRBD1
v_call: TRBV5-1
cdr3_nt: TGCGCCAGCAGCGTATTCGGACAGGGGGACACTGAAGCTTTCTTT
cdr3_aa: CASSVFGQGDTEAFF

clone_size: once
j_call: TRBJ1-4
d_call: -
v_call: TRBV7-4
cdr3_nt: TGTGCCAGCAGCTTAGTTGGGGACACTAATGAAAAACTGTTTTTT
cdr3_aa: CASSLVGDTNEKLFF

clone_size: few
j_call: TRBJ1-4
d_call: -
v_call: TRBV4-2
cdr3_nt: TGTGCCAGCAGCCCTCGGACAAAAGCGAATGAAAAACTGTTTTTT
cdr3_aa: CASSPRTKANEKLFF

clone_size: few
j_call: TRBJ1-2
d_call: -
v_call: TRBV11-2
cdr3_nt: TGTGCCAGCACCTTAGGTTCAGGGACCTATGGCTACACCTTC
cdr3_aa: CASTLGSGTYGYTF

clone_size: -
j_call: TRBJ2-1
d_call: TRBD2
v_call: TRBV11-1
cdr3_nt: TGTGCCAGCTCCGCTAGCGGGAGACGGAATGAGCAGTTCTTC
cdr3_aa: CASSASGRRNEQFF

clone_size: many
j_call: TRBJ2-3
d_call: TRBD2
v_call: TRBV12-3/TRBV12-4
cdr3_nt: TGTGCCAGCAGTCACAGCGGGAGTAATGCAGATACGCAGTATTTT
cdr3_aa: CASSHSGSNADTQYF

clone_size: few
j_call: TRBJ2-1
d_call: -
v_call: TRBV7-8
cdr3_nt: TGTGCCAGCAGCTTAGCCCTCAGGACCTACAATGAGCAGTTCTTC
cdr3_aa: CASSLALRTYNEQFF

clone_size: -
j_call: TRBJ1-5
d_call: -
v_call: TRBV19
cdr3_nt: TGTGCCAGTGGCAGGGGATATAGCAATCAGCCCCAGCATTTT
cdr3_aa: CASGRGYSNQPQHF

clone_size: many
j_call: TRBJ2-5
d_call: -
v_call: TRBV6-1
cdr3_nt: TGTGCCAGCGGTTCCGGACCCGCCGTTCAAGAGACCCAGTACTTC
cdr3_aa: CASGSGPAVQETQYF

clone_size: many
j_call: TRBJ1-3
d_call: -
v_call: TRBV7-2
cdr3_nt: TGTGCCAGCAGCTTTGACGGCTCTGGAAACACCATATATTTT
cdr3_aa: CASSFDGSGNTIYF

clone_size: few
j_call: TRBJ2-1
d_call: TRBD2
v_call: TRBV10-3
cdr3_nt: TGTGCCATCAGTGGACTAGCGGGAGCAACAAATGAGCAGTTCTTC
cdr3_aa: CAISGLAGATNEQFF

clone_size: few
j_call: TRBJ1-1
d_call: -
v_call: TRBV5-1
cdr3_nt: TGCGCCAGCAGTAGAATACCCGGTGCCCCGAACACTGAAGCTTTCTTT
cdr3_aa: CASSRIPGAPNTEAFF

clone_size: few
j_call: TRBJ1-2
d_call: TRBD1
v_call: TRBV6-6
cdr3_nt: TGTGCCAGCAGTTACTCGGGAGGGGGCGACTATGGCTACACCTTC
cdr3_aa: CASSYSGGGDYGYTF

clone_size: -
j_call: TRBJ1-1
d_call: TRBD1
v_call: TRBV7-2
cdr3_nt: TGTGCCAGCAGCTATGCCCGGGGACAGGGAGCCCTCGAAGCTTTCTTT
cdr3_aa: CASSYARGQGALEAFF

clone_size: few
j_call: TRBJ2-2
d_call: TRBD1
v_call: TRBV28
cdr3_nt: TGTGCCACGGTCCCCCCGGGACAGGTGAACACCGGGGAGCTGTTTTTT
cdr3_aa: CATVPPGQVNTGELFF

clone_size: few
j_call: TRBJ2-1
d_call: -
v_call: TRBV7-2
cdr3_nt: TGTGCCAGCAGCTTAGCGAGGTCCCGTTTGTATAGGACAAACGAGTGGGATGAGCAGTTCTTC
cdr3_aa: CASSLARSRLYRTNEWDEQFF

clone_size: few
j_call: TRBJ2-5
d_call: -
v_call: TRBV12-3/TRBV12-4
cdr3_nt: TGTGCCAGCAGCATTCAAGAAGAGACCCAGTACTTC
cdr3_aa: CASSIQEETQYF

clone_size: -
j_call: TRBJ1-1
d_call: -
v_call: TRBV18
cdr3_nt: TGTGCCAGCTCACCTTCCGGACAATCCGGCACTAAAGCTTTCTTT
cdr3_aa: CASSPSGQSGTKAFF

clone_size: few
j_call: TRBJ2-3
d_call: -
v_call: TRBV20-1
cdr3_nt: TGCAGTGCCGTGGGGGACTCAGGAAGGGATACGCAGTATTTT
cdr3_aa: CSAVGDSGRDTQYF

clone_size: -
j_call: TRBJ2-3
d_call: -
v_call: TRBV2
cdr3_nt: TGTGCCAGCAGTGAAGACCCAGGCACAGATACGCAGTATTTT
cdr3_aa: CASSEDPGTDTQYF

clone_size: -
j_call: TRBJ2-7
d_call: -
v_call: TRBV20-1
cdr3_nt: TGCAGTGCTAGACTCTCAGGAACCACCTACGAGCAGTACTTC
cdr3_aa: CSARLSGTTYEQYF

clone_size: -
j_call: TRBJ2-3
d_call: TRBD2
v_call: TRBV4-3
cdr3_nt: TGCGCCAGCAGCCAAGATAACCCCCGACTAGCGGGAGGGAGTGGTACGCAGTATTTT
cdr3_aa: CASSQDNPRLAGGSGTQYF

clone_size: -
j_call: TRBJ2-1
d_call: -
v_call: TRBV20-1
cdr3_nt: TGCAGTGCTAATTCTCTTGTAAGGACGAAGGGAAAGGAGCAGTTCTTC
cdr3_aa: CSANSLVRTKGKEQFF

clone_size: few
j_call: TRBJ2-3
d_call: -
v_call: TRBV10-3
cdr3_nt: TGTGCCATCAGTGAGACTCCCCCCCCTAGCACAGATACGCAGTATTTT
cdr3_aa: CAISETPPPSTDTQYF

clone_size: few
j_call: TRBJ1-3
d_call: TRBD1
v_call: TRBV7-2
cdr3_nt: TGTGCCAGCCATTCCAGGGGGCTGGCTGGAAACACCATATATTTT
cdr3_aa: CASHSRGLAGNTIYF

clone_size: -
j_call: TRBJ2-2
d_call: TRBD2
v_call: TRBV12-3/TRBV12-4
cdr3_nt: TGTGCCAGCAGCACTTTACTAGCGGGAGTCTCCGGGGAGCTGTTTTTT
cdr3_aa: CASSTLLAGVSGELFF

clone_size: few
j_call: TRBJ1-5
d_call: -
v_call: TRBV9
cdr3_nt: TGTGCCAGCAGCGTAGGGGGGGGGCCATATAGCAATCAGCCCCAGCATTTT
cdr3_aa: CASSVGGGPYSNQPQHF

clone_size: few
j_call: TRBJ2-1
d_call: TRBD2
v_call: TRBV6-2/TRBV6-3
cdr3_nt: TGTGCCAGCCGCCCGAAGGAGACTAGCGGCGGTGAGCAGTTCTTC
cdr3_aa: CASRPKETSGGEQFF

clone_size: -
j_call: TRBJ2-3
d_call: -
v_call: TRBV27
cdr3_nt: TGTGCCAGCACCAAGAGATTAGCCACAGATACGCAGTATTTT
cdr3_aa: CASTKRLATDTQYF

clone_size: -
j_call: TRBJ2-2
d_call: -
v_call: TRBV6-5
cdr3_nt: TGTGCCAGCAGTTACGCCCATGGATTCGGGACGGTGAACACCGGGGAGCTGTTTTTT
cdr3_aa: CASSYAHGFGTVNTGELFF

clone_size: few
j_call: TRBJ2-5
d_call: -
v_call: TRBV7-2
cdr3_nt: TGTGCCAGCAGCTTCCCACAGGTAGCGGACCAAGAGACCCAGTACTTC
cdr3_aa: CASSFPQVADQETQYF

clone_size: many
j_call: TRBJ2-3
d_call: TRBD2
v_call: TRBV4-3
cdr3_nt: TGCGCCAGCAGCCAAGCCGGACTAGCGGGAACAGATACGCAGTATTTT
cdr3_aa: CASSQAGLAGTDTQYF

clone_size: once
j_call: TRBJ2-1
d_call: TRBD2
v_call: TRBV4-3
cdr3_nt: TGCGCCAGCAGCTGGACTAGCGGGAGAGATGAACAGTTCTTC
cdr3_aa: CASSWTSGRDEQFF

clone_size: many
j_call: TRBJ2-2
d_call: -
v_call: TRBV6-1
cdr3_nt: TGTGCCAGCAGTGATGGCAGGGCGTACACCGGGGAGCTGTTTTTT
cdr3_aa: CASSDGRAYTGELFF

clone_size: -
j_call: TRBJ2-5
d_call: TRBD1
v_call: TRBV6-2/TRBV6-3
cdr3_nt: TGTGCCAGCAGTTACAGCAGGGGGCTCAAGACCCAGTACTTC
cdr3_aa: CASSYSRGLKTQYF

clone_size: -
j_call: TRBJ2-5
d_call: -
v_call: TRBV5-6
cdr3_nt: TGTGCCAGCAGCTTAGGACAGCGGACCCAGTACTTC
cdr3_aa: CASSLGQRTQYF

clone_size: few
j_call: TRBJ2-5
d_call: -
v_call: TRBV2
cdr3_nt: TGTGCCAGCAGTGCGACACCCCGAGTCCGTCACCAAGAGACCCAGTACTTC
cdr3_aa: CASSATPRVRHQETQYF

clone_size: few
j_call: TRBJ1-4
d_call: TRBD1
v_call: TRBV6-5
cdr3_nt: TGTGCCAGCCGGGACAGGGGTTCCACTAATGAAAAACTGTTTTTT
cdr3_aa: CASRDRGSTNEKLFF